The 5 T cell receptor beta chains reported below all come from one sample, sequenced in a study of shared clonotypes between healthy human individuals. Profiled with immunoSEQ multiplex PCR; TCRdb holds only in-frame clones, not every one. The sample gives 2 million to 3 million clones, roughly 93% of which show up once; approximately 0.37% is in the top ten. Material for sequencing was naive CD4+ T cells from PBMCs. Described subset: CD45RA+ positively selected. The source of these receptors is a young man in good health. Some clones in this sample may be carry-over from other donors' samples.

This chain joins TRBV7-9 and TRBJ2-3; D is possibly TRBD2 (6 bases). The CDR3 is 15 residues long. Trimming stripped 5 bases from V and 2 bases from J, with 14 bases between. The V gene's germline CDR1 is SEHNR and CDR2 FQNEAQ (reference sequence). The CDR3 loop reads CASSPPGVATDTQYF. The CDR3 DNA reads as TGTGCCAGCAGCCCCCCGGGGGTAGCCACAGATACGCAGTATTTT.

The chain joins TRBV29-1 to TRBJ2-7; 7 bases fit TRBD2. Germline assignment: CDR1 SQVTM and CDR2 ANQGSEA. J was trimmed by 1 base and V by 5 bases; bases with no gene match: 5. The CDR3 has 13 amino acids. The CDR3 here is CSVRPSGSYEQYF. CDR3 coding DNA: TGCAGCGTTCGACCTAGCGGATCCTACGAGCAGTACTTC.

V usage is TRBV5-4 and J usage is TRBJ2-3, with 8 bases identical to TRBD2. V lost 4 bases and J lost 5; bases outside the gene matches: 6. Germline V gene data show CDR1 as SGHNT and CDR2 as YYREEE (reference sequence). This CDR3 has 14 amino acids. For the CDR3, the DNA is TGTGCCAGCAGCCCCAGCGGGAGTGTAGATACGCAGTATTTT. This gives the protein CASSPSGSVDTQYF.

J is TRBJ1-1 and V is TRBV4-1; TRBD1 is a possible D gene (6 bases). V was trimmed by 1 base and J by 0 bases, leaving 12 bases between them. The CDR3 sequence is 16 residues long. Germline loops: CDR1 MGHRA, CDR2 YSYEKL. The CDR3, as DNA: TGCGCCAGCAGCCAAGTTACACAGGGATTGAACACTGAAGCTTTCTTT. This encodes CASSQVTQGLNTEAFF.

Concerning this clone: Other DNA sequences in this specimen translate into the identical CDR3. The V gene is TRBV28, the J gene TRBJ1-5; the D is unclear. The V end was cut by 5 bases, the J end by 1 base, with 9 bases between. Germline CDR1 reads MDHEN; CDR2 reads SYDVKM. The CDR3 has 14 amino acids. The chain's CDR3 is CASSPGGSNQPQHF. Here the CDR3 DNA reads TGTGCCAGCAGTCCCGGTGGGAGCAATCAGCCCCAGCATTTT.